The rows below give T cell receptor beta chains drawn from one sample of a study of radiation and T cells in renal cell carcinoma. Measured with immunoSEQ multiplex PCR; TCRdb has only the in-frame clones, and not every one. The table has approximately 150,000 clones, roughly 80% seen once. The sample here was blood, taken from a patient whose treatment included radiotherapy and nephrectomy. The receptors here all came from a woman aged 45-59 years with renal cell carcinoma. Both conserved end residues are part of each CDR3. Each record gives: D gene, clone size, V gene, J gene, CDR3 DNA, CDR3 protein. The D gene is left open where the match is weak. Expanded clones get a size class; other rows say once, few or many, or leave the size out.

d_call: -; clone_size: -; v_call: TRBV5-5; j_call: TRBJ1-2; cdr3_nt: TGTGCCAGCAGCCCAAAAGGGGACTATGGCTACACCTTC; cdr3_aa: CASSPKGDYGYTF
d_call: TRBD2; clone_size: -; v_call: TRBV5-1; j_call: TRBJ2-4; cdr3_nt: TGCGCCAGCAGCTTAGGACTAGCGGGAGGGCCGGCGGCCAAAAACATTCAGTACTTC; cdr3_aa: CASSLGLAGGPAAKNIQYF
d_call: TRBD2; clone_size: -; v_call: TRBV7-2; j_call: TRBJ2-3; cdr3_nt: TGTGCCAGCAGCTTAATAGCGGGAGGGCCTCGAGTGGGTACAGATACGCAGTATTTT; cdr3_aa: CASSLIAGGPRVGTDTQYF
d_call: -; clone_size: -; v_call: TRBV4-2; j_call: TRBJ1-4; cdr3_nt: TGTGCCAGCAGCCAAGAACGGGGGAGCGAAAAACTGTTTTTT; cdr3_aa: CASSQERGSEKLFF
d_call: -; clone_size: -; v_call: TRBV14; j_call: TRBJ2-3; cdr3_nt: TGTGCCAGCAGCCAAGTATCGGGGGCCCTCACAGATACGCAGTATTTT; cdr3_aa: CASSQVSGALTDTQYF
d_call: TRBD1; clone_size: -; v_call: TRBV9; j_call: TRBJ1-6; cdr3_nt: TGTGCCAGCAGCGCTAATACAATTCCGGGACAGGGGCATTCACCCCTCCACTTT; cdr3_aa: CASSANTIPGQGHSPLHF
d_call: -; clone_size: once; v_call: TRBV29-1; j_call: TRBJ2-2; cdr3_nt: TGCAGCGGCCGATACTCGAGCACCGGGGAGCTGTTTTTT; cdr3_aa: CSGRYSSTGELFF
d_call: TRBD2; clone_size: -; v_call: TRBV14; j_call: TRBJ2-3; cdr3_nt: TGTGCCAGCAGCCCATTACTAGCGGGGAAAGATACGCAGTATTTT; cdr3_aa: CASSPLLAGKDTQYF
d_call: -; clone_size: -; v_call: TRBV4-3; j_call: TRBJ2-3; cdr3_nt: TGCGCCAGCAGCCCAACGTCGAGTGGAGATACGCAGTATTTT; cdr3_aa: CASSPTSSGDTQYF
d_call: -; clone_size: -; v_call: TRBV4-3; j_call: TRBJ2-3; cdr3_nt: TGCGCCAGCAGCCAAGATCGCCAGGGGACAGATACGCAGTATTTT; cdr3_aa: CASSQDRQGTDTQYF
d_call: TRBD1; clone_size: -; v_call: TRBV19; j_call: TRBJ1-1; cdr3_nt: TGTGCCAGTACTCTACAGGGGGACCCTGAAGCTTTCTTT; cdr3_aa: CASTLQGDPEAFF
d_call: TRBD1; clone_size: -; v_call: TRBV15; j_call: TRBJ1-2; cdr3_nt: TGTGCCACCAGCAGACCCGCTGGGACAGGATGGTATGGCTACACCTTC; cdr3_aa: CATSRPAGTGWYGYTF
d_call: TRBD2; clone_size: -; v_call: TRBV4-3; j_call: TRBJ2-2; cdr3_nt: TGCGCCAGGGACACGGGACTAGCGGGGACCACCGGGGAGCTGTTTTTT; cdr3_aa: CARDTGLAGTTGELFF
d_call: TRBD1; clone_size: -; v_call: TRBV27; j_call: TRBJ2-1; cdr3_nt: TGTGCCAGCAAGACAGGGCATGAGCAGTTCTTC; cdr3_aa: CASKTGHEQFF
d_call: TRBD1; clone_size: -; v_call: TRBV7-2; j_call: TRBJ1-5; cdr3_nt: TGTGCCAGCAGCTTAATGGGGACAGGGGATCAGCCCCAGCATTTT; cdr3_aa: CASSLMGTGDQPQHF
d_call: TRBD1; clone_size: -; v_call: TRBV6-1; j_call: TRBJ1-4; cdr3_nt: TGTGCCAGCAGTAGATGGACAGGGGCTAATGAAAAACTGTTTTTT; cdr3_aa: CASSRWTGANEKLFF
d_call: -; clone_size: -; v_call: TRBV5-1; j_call: TRBJ2-3; cdr3_nt: TGCGCCAGCAGCTTGGATCCTAGTTCAGATACGCAGTATTTT; cdr3_aa: CASSLDPSSDTQYF
d_call: -; clone_size: -; v_call: TRBV28; j_call: TRBJ2-7; cdr3_nt: TGTGCCAGCAGTCCTTCAGGGGCCTACGAGCAGTACTTC; cdr3_aa: CASSPSGAYEQYF
d_call: -; clone_size: many; v_call: TRBV5-6; j_call: TRBJ2-7; cdr3_nt: TGTGCCAGCAGCTTCCCGCATTCTAGAGAGCAGTACTTC; cdr3_aa: CASSFPHSREQYF
d_call: -; clone_size: -; v_call: TRBV9; j_call: TRBJ2-2; cdr3_nt: TGTGCCAGCAGCGTACCCGTTAGCGGGGAGCTGTTTTTT; cdr3_aa: CASSVPVSGELFF
d_call: -; clone_size: -; v_call: TRBV9; j_call: TRBJ2-3; cdr3_nt: TGTGCCAGCAGCGTAGGACCGTTTACAGATACGCAGTATTTT; cdr3_aa: CASSVGPFTDTQYF
d_call: -; clone_size: -; v_call: TRBV7-2; j_call: TRBJ1-1; cdr3_nt: TGTGCCAGCAGCTTGGACGCTACTGAAGCTTTCTTT; cdr3_aa: CASSLDATEAFF
d_call: -; clone_size: -; v_call: TRBV6-6; j_call: TRBJ2-1; cdr3_nt: TGTGCCAGCAGTTACTCGAGAACGGGCAATGAGCAGTTCTTC; cdr3_aa: CASSYSRTGNEQFF
d_call: TRBD1; clone_size: -; v_call: TRBV4-1; j_call: TRBJ1-1; cdr3_nt: TGCGCCAGCAGCCGCCGGGACAGGGGGGAATCTGAAGCTTTCTTT; cdr3_aa: CASSRRDRGESEAFF
d_call: -; clone_size: -; v_call: TRBV30; j_call: TRBJ2-1; cdr3_nt: TGTGCCTGGAGTGTACCTACGGGCAATGAGCAGTTCTTC; cdr3_aa: CAWSVPTGNEQFF
d_call: TRBD1; clone_size: -; v_call: TRBV5-1; j_call: TRBJ1-6; cdr3_nt: TGCGCCAGCAGCTTAGCCCCAGGGGGGGACAATTCACCCCTCCACTTT; cdr3_aa: CASSLAPGGDNSPLHF
d_call: -; clone_size: -; v_call: TRBV6-5; j_call: TRBJ1-6; cdr3_nt: TGTGCCAGCAGTACAACGGGTACATATAATTCACCCCTCCACTTT; cdr3_aa: CASSTTGTYNSPLHF
d_call: -; clone_size: -; v_call: TRBV5-5; j_call: TRBJ1-2; cdr3_nt: TGTGCCAGCAACGATGGGTACAGCGACGGCTACACCTTC; cdr3_aa: CASNDGYSDGYTF
d_call: -; clone_size: -; v_call: TRBV5-1; j_call: TRBJ2-1; cdr3_nt: TGCGCCAGCAGCTTGCTATACCTCCCCGGCAATGAGCAGTTCTTC; cdr3_aa: CASSLLYLPGNEQFF
d_call: -; clone_size: -; v_call: TRBV12-5; j_call: TRBJ2-2; cdr3_nt: TGTGCTAGTGGTTTGGTACTCGGGCAGGGACCCGGGGAGCTGTTTTTT; cdr3_aa: CASGLVLGQGPGELFF
d_call: -; clone_size: -; v_call: TRBV7-7; j_call: TRBJ1-1; cdr3_nt: TGTGCCAGCAGCTTAGATAGGAACACTGAAGCTTTCTTT; cdr3_aa: CASSLDRNTEAFF
d_call: TRBD1; clone_size: -; v_call: TRBV18; j_call: TRBJ2-1; cdr3_nt: TGTGCCAGCTCACCCGACAGGGATTCCTACAATGAGCAGTTCTTC; cdr3_aa: CASSPDRDSYNEQFF
d_call: -; clone_size: -; v_call: TRBV6-6; j_call: TRBJ2-7; cdr3_nt: TGTGCCAGCAACACAGTTCGGGGAGACGAGCAGTACTTC; cdr3_aa: CASNTVRGDEQYF
d_call: -; clone_size: -; v_call: TRBV4-1; j_call: TRBJ2-5; cdr3_nt: TGCGCCAGCAGCCAAGATGTAGGGCAGCCCCAAGAGACCCAGTACTTC; cdr3_aa: CASSQDVGQPQETQYF
d_call: TRBD2; clone_size: once; v_call: TRBV4-1; j_call: TRBJ2-3; cdr3_nt: TGCGCCAGCAGCCTCCTTCGGGGCGGGAGGATCTTAGGCACAGATACGCAGTATTTT; cdr3_aa: CASSLLRGGRILGTDTQYF
d_call: -; clone_size: -; v_call: TRBV6-9; j_call: TRBJ2-3; cdr3_nt: TGTGCCAGCAGTTATTTAGCCAGCCTGTGCACAGATACGCAGTATTTT; cdr3_aa: CASSYLASLCTDTQYF
d_call: -; clone_size: -; v_call: TRBV7-2; j_call: TRBJ2-1; cdr3_nt: TGTGCCAGCAGCTTAGGTATGGGACCGACCTCCTACAATGAGCAGTTCTTC; cdr3_aa: CASSLGMGPTSYNEQFF
d_call: TRBD2; clone_size: -; v_call: TRBV7-6; j_call: TRBJ2-1; cdr3_nt: TGTGCCAGCAGCTTTTTCAGCGGGAGCGCCAATGAGCAGTTCTTC; cdr3_aa: CASSFFSGSANEQFF
d_call: -; clone_size: -; v_call: TRBV14; j_call: TRBJ2-1; cdr3_nt: TGTGCCAGCAGCTGGACCCTCTACAATGAGCAGTTCTTC; cdr3_aa: CASSWTLYNEQFF
d_call: TRBD1; clone_size: -; v_call: TRBV19; j_call: TRBJ2-5; cdr3_nt: TGTGCCAGTAGTCCCGGGACAGTTGACCAAGAGACCCAGTACTTC; cdr3_aa: CASSPGTVDQETQYF
d_call: -; clone_size: once; v_call: TRBV6-6; j_call: TRBJ2-7; cdr3_nt: TGTGCCAGCCACCTGACGGCTACCTACGAGCAGTACTTC; cdr3_aa: CASHLTATYEQYF
d_call: -; clone_size: -; v_call: TRBV7-9; j_call: TRBJ2-3; cdr3_nt: TGTGCCAGCAGCCGAGCAGGTAGAGTCACAGATACGCAGTATTTT; cdr3_aa: CASSRAGRVTDTQYF
d_call: -; clone_size: -; v_call: TRBV18; j_call: TRBJ1-1; cdr3_nt: TGTGCCAGCTCATCGCAGGGTGCTGAAGCTTTCTTT; cdr3_aa: CASSSQGAEAFF
d_call: -; clone_size: -; v_call: TRBV19; j_call: TRBJ1-6; cdr3_nt: TGTGCCAGTAGTACGGACCGGAATTCACCCCTCCACTTT; cdr3_aa: CASSTDRNSPLHF
d_call: -; clone_size: -; v_call: TRBV19; j_call: TRBJ2-7; cdr3_nt: TGTGCCAGTAGTCTCACCCAGGGGGAGGCCTACGAGCAGTACTTC; cdr3_aa: CASSLTQGEAYEQYF
d_call: -; clone_size: -; v_call: TRBV5-6; j_call: TRBJ2-3; cdr3_nt: TGTGCCAGCGAGACGTTTTGGGATAGCACAGATACGCAGTATTTT; cdr3_aa: CASETFWDSTDTQYF
d_call: -; clone_size: once; v_call: TRBV29-1; j_call: TRBJ1-2; cdr3_nt: TGCAGCGCCCCGCAAAGTCCAAACTATGGCTACACCTTC; cdr3_aa: CSAPQSPNYGYTF
d_call: -; clone_size: -; v_call: TRBV7-2; j_call: TRBJ1-3; cdr3_nt: TGTGCCAGCAGCTTATCGGTCACAACTGGGGGAGGCACCATATATTTT; cdr3_aa: CASSLSVTTGGGTIYF
d_call: -; clone_size: -; v_call: TRBV7-2; j_call: TRBJ2-3; cdr3_nt: TGTGCCAGCAGCTTAGTTTCCGGGCGAATCACAGATACGCAGTATTTT; cdr3_aa: CASSLVSGRITDTQYF
d_call: -; clone_size: -; v_call: TRBV7-2; j_call: TRBJ2-7; cdr3_nt: TGTGCCAGCAATTATCCCTACGAGCAGTACTTC; cdr3_aa: CASNYPYEQYF
d_call: -; clone_size: -; v_call: TRBV7-2; j_call: TRBJ2-1; cdr3_nt: TGTGCCAGCAGCTCGGGGGATTACTCCTACAATGAGCAGTTCTTC; cdr3_aa: CASSSGDYSYNEQFF
d_call: -; clone_size: -; v_call: TRBV10-3; j_call: TRBJ2-7; cdr3_nt: TGTGCCATCAGTGATAGGACAGAGGACGAGCAGTACTTC; cdr3_aa: CAISDRTEDEQYF